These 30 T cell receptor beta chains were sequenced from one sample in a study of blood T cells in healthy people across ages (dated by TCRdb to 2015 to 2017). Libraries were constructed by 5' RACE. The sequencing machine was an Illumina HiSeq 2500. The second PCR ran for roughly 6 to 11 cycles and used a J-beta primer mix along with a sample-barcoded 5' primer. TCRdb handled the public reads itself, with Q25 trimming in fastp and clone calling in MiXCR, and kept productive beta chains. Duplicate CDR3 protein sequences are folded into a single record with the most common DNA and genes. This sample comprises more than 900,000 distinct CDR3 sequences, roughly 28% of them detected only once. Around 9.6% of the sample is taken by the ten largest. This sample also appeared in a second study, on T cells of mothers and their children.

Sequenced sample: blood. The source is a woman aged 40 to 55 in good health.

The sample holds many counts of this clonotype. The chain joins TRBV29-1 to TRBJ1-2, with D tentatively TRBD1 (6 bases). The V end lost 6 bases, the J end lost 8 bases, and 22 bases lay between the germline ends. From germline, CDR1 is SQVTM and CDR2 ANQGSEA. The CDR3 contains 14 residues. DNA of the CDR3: TGCAGCGTCGTGACAGGACAGACAGGAGGAGGCTACACCTTC. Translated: CSVVTGQTGGGYTF.

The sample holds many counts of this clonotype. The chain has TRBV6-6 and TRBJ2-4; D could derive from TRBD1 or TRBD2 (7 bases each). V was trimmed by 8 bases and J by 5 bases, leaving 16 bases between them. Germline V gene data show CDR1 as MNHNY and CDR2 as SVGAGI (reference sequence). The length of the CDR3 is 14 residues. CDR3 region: CASYGEGAQNIQYF. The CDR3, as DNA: TGTGCCAGCTATGGGGAGGGGGCCCAAAACATTCAGTACTTC.

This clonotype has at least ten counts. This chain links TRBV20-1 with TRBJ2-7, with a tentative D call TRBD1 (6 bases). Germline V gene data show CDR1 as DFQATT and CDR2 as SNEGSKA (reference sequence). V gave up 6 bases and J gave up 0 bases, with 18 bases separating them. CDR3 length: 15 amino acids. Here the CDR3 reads CSADGQPGTSYEQYF. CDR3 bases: TGCAGTGCGGACGGACAGCCAGGGACCTCCTACGAGCAGTACTTC.

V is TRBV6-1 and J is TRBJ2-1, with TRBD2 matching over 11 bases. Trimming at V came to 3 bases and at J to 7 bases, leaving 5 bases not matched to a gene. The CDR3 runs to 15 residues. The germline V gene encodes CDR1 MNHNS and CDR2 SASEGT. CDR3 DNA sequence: TGTGCCAGCAGTGATAGCGGGGGGGCTCCGAATGAGCAGTTCTTC. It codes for CASSDSGGAPNEQFF.

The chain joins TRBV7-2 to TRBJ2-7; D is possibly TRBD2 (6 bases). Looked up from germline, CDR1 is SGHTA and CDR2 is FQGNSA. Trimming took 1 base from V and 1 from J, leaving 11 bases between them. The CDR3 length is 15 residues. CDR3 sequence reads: CASSLGGGKSYEQYF. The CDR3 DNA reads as TGTGCCAGCAGCTTAGGCGGAGGGAAGTCCTACGAGCAGTACTTC.

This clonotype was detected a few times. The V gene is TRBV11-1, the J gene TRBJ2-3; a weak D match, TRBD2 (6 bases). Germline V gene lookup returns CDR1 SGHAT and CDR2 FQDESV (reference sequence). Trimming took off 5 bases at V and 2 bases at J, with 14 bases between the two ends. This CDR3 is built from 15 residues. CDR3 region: CASSRDGGPTDTQYF. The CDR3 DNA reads TGTGCCAGCAGCCGTGACGGGGGTCCCACAGATACGCAGTATTTT.

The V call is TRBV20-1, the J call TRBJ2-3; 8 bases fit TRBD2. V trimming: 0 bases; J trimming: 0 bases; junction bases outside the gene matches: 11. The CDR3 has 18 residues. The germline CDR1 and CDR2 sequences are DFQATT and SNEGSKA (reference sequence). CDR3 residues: CSARDRRGGRLSTDTQYF. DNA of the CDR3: TGCAGTGCTAGAGACCGCCGGGGCGGGAGGCTAAGCACAGATACGCAGTATTTT.

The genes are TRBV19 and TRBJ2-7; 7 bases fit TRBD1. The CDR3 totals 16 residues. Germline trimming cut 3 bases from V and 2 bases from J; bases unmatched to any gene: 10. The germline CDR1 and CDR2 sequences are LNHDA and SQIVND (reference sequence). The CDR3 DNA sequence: TGTGCCAGTAGTATTTCTCGGGACAGCTTTACCTACGAGCAGTACTTC. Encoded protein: CASSISRDSFTYEQYF. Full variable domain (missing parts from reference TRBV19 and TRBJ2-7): DGGITQSPKYLFRKEGQNVTLSCEQNLNHDAMYWYRQDPGQGLRLIYYSQIVNDFQKGDIAEGYSVSREKKESFPLTVTSAQKNPTAFYLCASSISRDSFTYEQYFGPGTRLTVT.

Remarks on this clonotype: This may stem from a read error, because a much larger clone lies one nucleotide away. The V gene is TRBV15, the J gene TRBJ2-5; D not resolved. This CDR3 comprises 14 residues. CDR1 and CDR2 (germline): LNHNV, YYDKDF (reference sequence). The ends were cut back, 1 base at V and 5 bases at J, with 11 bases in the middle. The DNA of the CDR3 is TGTGCCACCAGCAGAGGAGAGATCCGGGAGACCCAGTACTTC. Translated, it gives CATSRGEIRETQYF.

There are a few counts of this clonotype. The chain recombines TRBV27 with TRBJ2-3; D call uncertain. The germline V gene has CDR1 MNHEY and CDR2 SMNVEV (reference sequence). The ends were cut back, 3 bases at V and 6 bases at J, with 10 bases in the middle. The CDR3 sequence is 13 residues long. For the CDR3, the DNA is TGTGCCAGCAGTTTCATAGGGTTGGATACGCAGTATTTT. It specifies CASSFIGLDTQYF.

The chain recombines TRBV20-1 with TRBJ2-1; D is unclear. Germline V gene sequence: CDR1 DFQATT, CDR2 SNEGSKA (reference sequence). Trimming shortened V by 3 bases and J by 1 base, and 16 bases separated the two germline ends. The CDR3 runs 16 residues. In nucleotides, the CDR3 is TGCAGTGCTAGTGACAAACGTTGGGGTTCCTACAATGAGCAGTTCTTC. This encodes CSASDKRWGSYNEQFF.

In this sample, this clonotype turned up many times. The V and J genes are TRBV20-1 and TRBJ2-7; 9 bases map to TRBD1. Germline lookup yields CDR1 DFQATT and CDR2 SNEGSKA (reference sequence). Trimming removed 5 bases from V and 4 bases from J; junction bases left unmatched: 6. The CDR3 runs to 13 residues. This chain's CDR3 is CSAGSGQGYEQYF. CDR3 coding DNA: TGCAGTGCTGGCTCGGGACAGGGATACGAGCAGTACTTC.

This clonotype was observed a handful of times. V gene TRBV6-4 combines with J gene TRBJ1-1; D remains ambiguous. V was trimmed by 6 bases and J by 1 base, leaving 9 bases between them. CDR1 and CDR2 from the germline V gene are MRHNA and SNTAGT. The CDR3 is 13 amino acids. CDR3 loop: CASSASRNTEAFF. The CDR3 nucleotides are TGTGCCAGCAGCGCAAGCCGGAACACTGAAGCTTTCTTT.

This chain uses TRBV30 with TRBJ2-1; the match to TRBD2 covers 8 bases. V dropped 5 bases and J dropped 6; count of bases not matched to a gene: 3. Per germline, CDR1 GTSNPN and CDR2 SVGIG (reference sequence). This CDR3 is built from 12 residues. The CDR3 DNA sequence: TGTGCCTGGTCGGGACTAGTCAATGAGCAGTTCTTC. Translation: CAWSGLVNEQFF. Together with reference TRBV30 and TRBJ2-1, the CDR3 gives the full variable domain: SQTIHQWPATLVQPVGSPLSLECTVEGTSNPNLYWYRQAAGRGLQLLFYSVGIGQISSEVPQNLSASRPQDRQFILSSKKLLLSDSGFYLCAWSGLVNEQFFGPGTRLTVL.

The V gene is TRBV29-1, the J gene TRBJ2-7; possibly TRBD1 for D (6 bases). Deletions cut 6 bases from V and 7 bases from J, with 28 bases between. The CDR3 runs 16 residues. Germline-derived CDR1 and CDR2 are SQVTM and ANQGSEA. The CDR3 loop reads CSVILGVRGFHNEQYF. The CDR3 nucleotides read TGCAGCGTAATACTAGGAGTCAGGGGTTTTCACAATGAGCAGTACTTC.

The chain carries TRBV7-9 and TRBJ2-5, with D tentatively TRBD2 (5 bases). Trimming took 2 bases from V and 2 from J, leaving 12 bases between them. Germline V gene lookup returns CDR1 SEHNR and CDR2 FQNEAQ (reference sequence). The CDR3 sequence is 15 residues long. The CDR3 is CASSLQDGGQETQYF. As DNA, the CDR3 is TGTGCCAGCAGCTTACAAGACGGAGGTCAAGAGACCCAGTACTTC.

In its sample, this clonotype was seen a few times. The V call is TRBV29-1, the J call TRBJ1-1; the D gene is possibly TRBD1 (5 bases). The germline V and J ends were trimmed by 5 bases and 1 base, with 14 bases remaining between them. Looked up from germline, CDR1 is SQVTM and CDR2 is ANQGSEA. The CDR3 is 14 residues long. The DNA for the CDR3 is TGCAGCGTTCCCGGGGCGGGGACGAACACTGAAGCTTTCTTT. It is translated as CSVPGAGTNTEAFF.

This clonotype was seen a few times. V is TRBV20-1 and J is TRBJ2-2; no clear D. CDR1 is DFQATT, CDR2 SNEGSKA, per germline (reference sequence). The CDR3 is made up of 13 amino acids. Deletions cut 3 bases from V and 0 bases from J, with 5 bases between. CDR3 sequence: CSASVPNTGELFF. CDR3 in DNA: TGCAGTGCTAGTGTGCCGAACACCGGGGAGCTGTTTTTT.

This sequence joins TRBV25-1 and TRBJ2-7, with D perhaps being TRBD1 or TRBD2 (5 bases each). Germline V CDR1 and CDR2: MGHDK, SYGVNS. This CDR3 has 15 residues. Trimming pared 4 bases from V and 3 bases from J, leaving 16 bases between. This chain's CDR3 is CASSAVNRGDYEQYF. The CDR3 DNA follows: TGTGCCAGCAGTGCGGTGAACAGAGGGGACTACGAGCAGTACTTC.

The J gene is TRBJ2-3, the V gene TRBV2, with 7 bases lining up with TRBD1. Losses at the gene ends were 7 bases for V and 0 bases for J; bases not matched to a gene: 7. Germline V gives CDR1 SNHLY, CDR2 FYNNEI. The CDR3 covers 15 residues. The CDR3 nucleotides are TGTGCCAGCATTAGGGGGCGGATTAGCACAGATACGCAGTATTTT. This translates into CASIRGRISTDTQYF.

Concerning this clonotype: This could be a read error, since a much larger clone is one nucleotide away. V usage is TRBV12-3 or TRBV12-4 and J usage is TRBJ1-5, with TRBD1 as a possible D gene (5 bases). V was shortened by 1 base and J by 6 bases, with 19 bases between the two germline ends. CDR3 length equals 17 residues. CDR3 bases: TGTGCCAGCAGTTTAGGGAGGGGCAGGATAGTTGGTCAGCCCCAGCATTTT. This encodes CASSLGRGRIVGQPQHF.

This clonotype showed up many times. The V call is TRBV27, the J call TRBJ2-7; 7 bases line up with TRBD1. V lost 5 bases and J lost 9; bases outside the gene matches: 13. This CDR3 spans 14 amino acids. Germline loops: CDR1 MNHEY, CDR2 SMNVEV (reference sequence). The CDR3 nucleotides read TGTGCCAGCAGTCGGACAGGACCCTCGTTCGGGCAGTACTTC. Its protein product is CASSRTGPSFGQYF.

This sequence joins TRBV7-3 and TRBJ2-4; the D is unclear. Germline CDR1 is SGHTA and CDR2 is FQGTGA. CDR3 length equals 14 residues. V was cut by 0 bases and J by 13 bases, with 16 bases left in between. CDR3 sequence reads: CASSLTFGDNEQYF. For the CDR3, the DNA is TGTGCCAGCAGCTTAACGTTTGGGGATAATGAGCAGTACTTC.

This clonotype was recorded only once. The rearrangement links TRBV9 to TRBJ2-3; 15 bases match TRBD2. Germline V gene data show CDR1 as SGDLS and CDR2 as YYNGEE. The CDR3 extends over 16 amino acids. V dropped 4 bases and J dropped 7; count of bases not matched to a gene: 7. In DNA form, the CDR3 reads TGTGCCAGCAGCCGCGGACTAGCGGGGGGGCCTTATACGCAGTATTTT. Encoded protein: CASSRGLAGGPYTQYF.

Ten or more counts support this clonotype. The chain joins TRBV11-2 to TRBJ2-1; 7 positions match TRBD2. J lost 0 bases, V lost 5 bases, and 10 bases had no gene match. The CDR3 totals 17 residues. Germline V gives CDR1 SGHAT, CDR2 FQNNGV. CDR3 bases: TGTGCCAGCAGCCCCCCGGGAGGCCCACCCTCCTACAATGAGCAGTTCTTC. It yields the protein CASSPPGGPPSYNEQFF.

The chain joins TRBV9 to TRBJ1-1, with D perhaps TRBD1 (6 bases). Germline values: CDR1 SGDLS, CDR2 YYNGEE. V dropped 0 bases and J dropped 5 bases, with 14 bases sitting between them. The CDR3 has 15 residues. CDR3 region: CASSVGGHGTTEAFF. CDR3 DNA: TGTGCCAGCAGCGTAGGTGGGCACGGGACAACTGAAGCTTTCTTT.

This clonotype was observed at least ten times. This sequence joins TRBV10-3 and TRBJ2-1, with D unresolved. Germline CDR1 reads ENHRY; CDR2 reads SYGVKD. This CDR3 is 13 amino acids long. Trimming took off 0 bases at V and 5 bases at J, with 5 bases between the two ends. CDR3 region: CAISESVNNEQFF. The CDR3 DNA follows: TGTGCCATCAGTGAGTCAGTAAACAATGAGCAGTTCTTC.

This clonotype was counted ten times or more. CDR3 bases: TGTGCCAGCAGTTACTACGAGAACTATGGCTACACCTTC. It specifies CASSYYENYGYTF. The chain combines TRBV6-5 with TRBJ1-2; no clear D. The CDR3 has 13 residues. Trimming shortened V by 1 base and J by 2 bases, and 5 bases separated the two germline ends. Germline V CDR1 and CDR2: MNHEY, SVGAGI.

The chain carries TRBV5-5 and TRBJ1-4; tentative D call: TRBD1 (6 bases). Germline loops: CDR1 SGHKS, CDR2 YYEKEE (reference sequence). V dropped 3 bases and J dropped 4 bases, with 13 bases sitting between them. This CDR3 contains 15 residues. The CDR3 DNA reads TGTGCCAGCAGCTCGACGGGGGGCCGTAATGAAAAACTGTTTTTT. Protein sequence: CASSSTGGRNEKLFF.

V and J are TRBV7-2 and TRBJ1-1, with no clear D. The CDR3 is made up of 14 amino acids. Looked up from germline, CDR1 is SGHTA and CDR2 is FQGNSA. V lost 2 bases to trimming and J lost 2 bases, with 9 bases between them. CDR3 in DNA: TGTGCCAGCAGCTTAACAAAGGGAAACACTGAAGCTTTCTTT. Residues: CASSLTKGNTEAFF.